This entry lists 2 T cell receptor beta chains sequenced from one sample in a study of blood T cells in healthy people across ages (dated by TCRdb to the mid-2010s). Preparation of the library involved 5' RACE. Sequenced on an Illumina HiSeq 2500. A second PCR of roughly 7 to 12 cycles was run with a J-beta primer mix and a sample-barcoded 5' primer. The raw public reads went through TCRdb reprocessing: fastp at Q25, MiXCR clone calling, in-frame beta chains kept. Identical CDR3 proteins give one entry, which carries the most common genes and DNA. For this sample the table gives approximately 1.5 million distinct CDR3 sequences, of which approximately 43% were detected only once. Of the sample, more than 4% is held by the ten largest clones. Sequencing was carried out using blood. The receptor source for this set is a woman under 30 in good health.

This clonotype was detected only a few times. The rearrangement links TRBV25-1 to TRBJ2-7; possible D gene TRBD1, 7 bases. This CDR3 is built from 15 residues. Germline lookup yields CDR1 MGHDK and CDR2 SYGVNS. The V and J ends lost 4 bases and 4 bases respectively, with 17 bases between them. This CDR3 reads CASSARRDSGYEQYF. CDR3 nucleotide sequence: TGTGCCAGCAGTGCCCGGAGGGACAGTGGGTACGAGCAGTACTTC.

Only one count was recorded for this clonotype. V usage is TRBV27 and J usage is TRBJ2-7, with D perhaps TRBD1 (5 bases). Trimming took off 2 bases at V and 2 bases at J, with 10 bases between the two ends. The CDR3 has 14 amino acids. The V gene's germline CDR1 is MNHEY and CDR2 SMNVEV (reference sequence). DNA for the CDR3: TGTGCCAGCAGTTTACCAGGGAACGCCTACGAGCAGTACTTC. This encodes CASSLPGNAYEQYF.